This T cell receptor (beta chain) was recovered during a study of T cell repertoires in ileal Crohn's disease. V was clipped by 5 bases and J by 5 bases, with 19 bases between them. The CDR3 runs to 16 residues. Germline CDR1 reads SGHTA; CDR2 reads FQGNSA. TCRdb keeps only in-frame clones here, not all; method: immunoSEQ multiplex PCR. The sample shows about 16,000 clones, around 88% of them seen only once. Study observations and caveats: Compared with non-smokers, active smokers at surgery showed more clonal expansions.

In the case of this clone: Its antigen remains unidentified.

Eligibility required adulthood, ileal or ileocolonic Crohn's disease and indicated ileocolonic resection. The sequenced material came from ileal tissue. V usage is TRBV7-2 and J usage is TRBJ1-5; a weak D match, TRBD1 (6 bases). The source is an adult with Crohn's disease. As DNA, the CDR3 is TGTGCCAGCAGCCCCCAGGGGCCCGTTGTGGATCAGCCCCAGCATTTT. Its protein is CASSPQGPVVDQPQHF.